What follows are 27 T cell receptor beta chains derived from one specimen sequenced in a study of blood T cells in healthy people across ages (dated by TCRdb to between 2015 and 2016). The method behind the library was 5' RACE. The sequencer listed for this sample is Illumina HiSeq 2500. A second about 7 to 12 cycle PCR used a sample-barcoded 5' primer and a J-beta primer mix. Using fastp trimming at Q25 and MiXCR clonotype assembly, TCRdb reanalyzed the public sequencing data and kept in-frame beta chains. Identical CDR3 protein sequences are pooled into one entry, listed with their most common genes and DNA. The sample yields around 280,000 distinct CDR3 sequences; less than 30% were counted once. The ten biggest clones cover approximately 30% of the sample. The sample comprised blood. These receptors all stem from a woman aged 70 to 79 in good health.

The chain has TRBV29-1 and TRBJ1-4; 7 nucleotides line up with TRBD1. This CDR3 contains 14 residues. Trimming took 4 bases from V and 8 from J; bases not matched to a gene: 10. Germline V CDR1 and CDR2: SQVTM, ANQGSEA. Here the CDR3 reads CSVGPYRGGEKLFF. CDR3 DNA sequence: TGCAGCGTTGGTCCTTACAGGGGAGGCGAAAAACTGTTTTTT.

The J gene is TRBJ2-1, the V gene TRBV20-1; 15 bases are a match to TRBD2. Per germline, CDR1 DFQATT and CDR2 SNEGSKA (reference sequence). CDR3 length equals 15 residues. Trimming cost V 0 bases and J 10 bases; bases outside gene matches: 4. The CDR3: CSAREGLAGGLEQFF. CDR3 DNA sequence: TGCAGTGCTAGAGAGGGACTAGCGGGAGGCCTGGAGCAGTTCTTC.

The rearrangement links TRBV20-1 to TRBJ1-5, with D possibly TRBD1 on 5 matching bases. Germline CDR1 and CDR2: DFQATT and SNEGSKA (reference sequence). Trimming stripped 4 bases from V and 0 bases from J, with 7 bases between. This CDR3 spans 13 amino acids. CDR3 sequence: CSAKGLSNQPQHF. DNA for the CDR3: TGCAGTGCTAAGGGGCTTAGCAATCAGCCCCAGCATTTT.

This clonotype was detected a few times. The chain joins TRBV28 to TRBJ2-2; tentatively, D is TRBD2 (5 bases). Germline assignment: CDR1 MDHEN and CDR2 SYDVKM. This CDR3 spans 14 amino acids. V lost 8 bases and J 5 bases, leaving 15 bases between the germline ends. CDR3 coding DNA: TGTGCCAGCGGAGGACCCGGGCGGACCGGGGAGCTGTTTTTT. It codes for CASGGPGRTGELFF.

There are a few counts of this clonotype. The genes are TRBV4-2 and TRBJ1-1; possibly TRBD1 for D (6 bases). The germline gives CDR1 LGHNA, CDR2 YNFKEQ. Trimming removed 0 bases at V and 3 bases at J, with 11 bases between. CDR3 length equals 15 residues. The CDR3 reads CASSQEKWTDTEAFF. In nucleotides, the CDR3 is TGTGCCAGCAGCCAAGAGAAATGGACAGACACTGAAGCTTTCTTT.

The chain uses TRBV5-1 and TRBJ1-2; 8 bases are shared with TRBD1. Germline V gene data show CDR1 as SGHRS and CDR2 as YFSETQ. The CDR3 has 15 amino acids. V was pared by 0 bases and J by 3 bases, with 4 bases of the junction left unmatched. The CDR3 loop reads CASSLASGQDYGYTF. In nucleotides, the CDR3 is TGCGCCAGCAGCTTGGCCTCGGGACAGGACTATGGCTACACCTTC. The full variable domain, rest sourced from reference TRBV5-1 and TRBJ1-2, is KAGVTQTPRYLIKTRGQQVTLSCSPISGHRSVSWYQQTPGQGLQFLFEYFSETQRNKGNFPGRFSGRQFSNSRSEMNVSTLELGDSALYLCASSLASGQDYGYTFGSGTRLTVV.

This clonotype was recorded a few times. V and J are TRBV24-1 and TRBJ2-1, with unresolved D. Germline V lookup: CDR1 KGHDR, CDR2 SFDVKD. The CDR3 runs to 16 residues. With 0 bases removed from V and 0 bases from J, the gap between germline ends came to 8 bases. For the CDR3, the DNA is TGTGCCACCAGTGATTTGAGGCGTAGCTCCTACAATGAGCAGTTCTTC. Its translation: CATSDLRRSSYNEQFF.

The chain combines TRBV5-1 with TRBJ1-5; D gene unclear. This CDR3 contains 15 residues. V was pared by 2 bases and J by 4 bases, with 13 bases between. Germline V gene data show CDR1 as SGHRS and CDR2 as YFSETQ. The CDR3 region is CASSLAGRSNQPQHF. DNA of the CDR3: TGCGCCAGCAGCTTAGCCGGACGGTCAAATCAGCCCCAGCATTTT.

V usage is TRBV20-1 and J usage is TRBJ1-4; D gene ambiguous. The V gene lost 7 bases and the J gene lost 0 bases, with 9 bases spanning the gap. The germline gives CDR1 DFQATT, CDR2 SNEGSKA (reference sequence). This CDR3 is built from 13 residues. The CDR3 spells CSVTGATNEKLFF. The CDR3 DNA reads TGCAGTGTGACCGGTGCAACTAATGAAAAACTGTTTTTT.

V usage is TRBV20-1 and J usage is TRBJ2-5; D is possibly TRBD1 (6 bases). Germline V gene sequence: CDR1 DFQATT, CDR2 SNEGSKA (reference sequence). The germline V and J ends were trimmed by 0 bases and 5 bases, with 7 bases remaining between them. The CDR3 length is 12 residues. The CDR3 nucleotides read TGCAGTGCTAGAGATCAGGGGGAGACCCAGTACTTC. As protein: CSARDQGETQYF.

The chain is built from TRBV6-5 and TRBJ2-1, with 8 bases aligning to TRBD1. TRBJ2-7 matches the DNA end more closely, so the J call is doubtful. This CDR3 has 14 amino acids. Germline lookup yields CDR1 MNHEY and CDR2 SVGAGI. DNA for the CDR3: TGTGCCAGCAGTTACCGGACAGGGAACGACGAGCAGTACTTC. It codes for CASSYRTGNDEQYF.

The gene calls are TRBV5-1 and TRBJ2-1, with D hard to call. This CDR3 spans 15 amino acids. Germline CDR1 and CDR2: SGHRS and YFSETQ. V was cut by 4 bases and J by 6 bases, with 17 bases left in between. The CDR3 DNA reads TGCGCCAGCAGCCCCACCCCCAGGTCGGGCAATGAGCAGTTCTTC. Its translation is CASSPTPRSGNEQFF.

In this sample, this clonotype turned up a few times. The rearrangement uses TRBV12-3 or TRBV12-4 and TRBJ2-2; the D gene is possibly TRBD2 (5 bases). This CDR3 spans 14 amino acids. V was pared by 6 bases and J by 3 bases, with 11 bases between. The CDR3: CASRPTRYTGELFF. The DNA of the CDR3 is TGTGCCAGCAGGCCCACTAGATACACCGGGGAGCTGTTTTTT.

The chain carries TRBV7-3 and TRBJ1-5; weak D call: TRBD1 (5 bases). Germline CDR1 and CDR2: SGHTA and FQGTGA. V was shortened by 6 bases and J by 8 bases, with 20 bases between the two germline ends. This CDR3 contains 15 residues. Written as DNA, the CDR3 is TGTGCCAGCAGTTCCAAACAGGTTCTAACGGAGCCCCAGCATTTT. This sequence encodes CASSSKQVLTEPQHF.

A few counts support this clonotype. CDR3 amino acids: CASSLVRGVNSPLHF. In DNA, the CDR3 is TGTGCCAGCAGTTTAGTCAGGGGGGTTAATTCACCCCTCCACTTT. The gene calls are TRBV12-3 or TRBV12-4 and TRBJ1-6, with TRBD1 matching 7 bases. Trimming removed 1 base from V and 6 bases from J; junction bases left unmatched: 3. The CDR3 covers 15 residues.

The gene calls are TRBV7-3 and TRBJ1-2; D unclear. CDR3 length: 13 amino acids. Germline CDR1 and CDR2: SGHTA and FQGTGA. The V end was cut by 4 bases, the J end by 4 bases, with 10 bases between. CDR3 sequence reads: CASSSGLGYGYTF. The DNA of the CDR3 is TGTGCCAGCAGCTCGGGGTTGGGCTATGGCTACACCTTC. Together with reference TRBV7-3 and TRBJ1-2, the CDR3 gives the full variable domain: GAGVSQTPSNKVTEKGKYVELRCDPISGHTALYWYRQSLGQGPEFLIYFQGTGAADDSGLPNDRFFAVRPEGSVSTLKIQRTERGDSAVYLCASSSGLGYGYTFGSGTRLTVV.

This clonotype was recorded at least ten times. As DNA, the CDR3 is TGCGCCAGCAGCCCCGACAGGGCGGGATACGAGCAGTACTTC. Protein product: CASSPDRAGYEQYF. V and J are TRBV5-1 and TRBJ2-7, with TRBD1 as a possible D gene (7 bases). Trimming stripped 4 bases from V and 4 bases from J, with 15 bases between. The CDR3 has 14 residues. Germline V gene data show CDR1 as SGHRS and CDR2 as YFSETQ.

This chain links TRBV6-1 with TRBJ2-1; 11 bases agree with TRBD2. The CDR3 is 18 amino acids. Per the germline V gene, CDR1 is MNHNS and CDR2 is SASEGT. V lost 5 bases, J lost 4 bases, and 13 bases stayed unmatched. CDR3: CASSRLAGGTTIYNEQFF. CDR3 nucleotide sequence: TGTGCCAGCAGTAGGTTAGCGGGAGGGACGACCATATACAATGAGCAGTTCTTC.

At least ten counts were recorded for this clonotype. The gene calls are TRBV5-1 and TRBJ2-7, with TRBD2 identical over 8 bases. This CDR3 is built from 13 residues. Germline V gene data show CDR1 as SGHRS and CDR2 as YFSETQ. V lost 4 bases and J lost 3; bases outside the gene matches: 3. The CDR3: CASSRLARYEQYF. The CDR3 DNA follows: TGCGCCAGCAGCAGACTAGCGCGCTACGAGCAGTACTTC.

This chain uses TRBV7-2 with TRBJ2-7; TRBD2 matches at 10 bases. The CDR3 runs 19 residues. Looked up from germline, CDR1 is SGHTA and CDR2 is FQGNSA. Trimming cost V 5 bases and J 3 bases; bases outside gene matches: 19. The CDR3 DNA reads as TGTGCCAGCAGCAAGTATCTAGCGGGAGACGGCGACGGTGGCTACGAGCAGTACTTC. Amino acid sequence: CASSKYLAGDGDGGYEQYF.

In this sample, this clonotype turned up a few times. The V gene is TRBV14, the J gene TRBJ2-7, with TRBD2 identical over 7 bases. The CDR3 sequence is 14 residues long. V shed 4 bases, J shed 4 bases, and the junction held 7 bases outside the gene matches. CDR1 and CDR2 from the germline V gene are SGHDN and FVKESK. This CDR3 reads CASSPLAANYEQYF. Here the CDR3 DNA reads TGTGCCAGCAGCCCGCTAGCGGCAAATTACGAGCAGTACTTC.

In this sample, this clonotype turned up a few times. The CDR3 does not close with the conserved phenylalanine or tryptophan, likely indicating a read error. This rearrangement joins TRBV20-1 to TRBJ1-1, with D possibly matching TRBD1 (6 bases). Looked up from germline, CDR1 is DFQATT and CDR2 is SNEGSKA (reference sequence). The CDR3 extends over 15 amino acids. V was clipped by 5 bases and J by 1 base, with 17 bases between them. CDR3 sequence reads: CSARRDIRRNTEAFL. CDR3 bases: TGCAGTGCTCGCCGGGACATAAGAAGGAACACTGAAGCTTTCCTT.

J is TRBJ2-7 and V is TRBV20-1; D is perhaps TRBD1 (7 bases). Germline V gene data show CDR1 as DFQATT and CDR2 as SNEGSKA (reference sequence). Trimming stripped 1 base from V and 2 bases from J, with 21 bases between. CDR3 length: 17 amino acids. The CDR3 loop is CSARVFTPGGTAYEQYF. CDR3 coding DNA: TGCAGTGCTAGAGTATTCACCCCAGGGGGGACAGCCTACGAGCAGTACTTC.

The rearrangement uses TRBV3-1 and TRBJ2-1, with 8 bases that match TRBD2. J gave up 4 bases and V 0 bases, and 5 bases lay outside the gene matches. The germline gives CDR1 LGHDT, CDR2 YNNKEL (reference sequence). This CDR3 is 16 amino acids long. This chain's CDR3 is CASSQDPGTRYNEQFF. CDR3 nucleotide sequence: TGTGCCAGCAGCCAAGATCCCGGGACTAGATACAATGAGCAGTTCTTC.

This clonotype was detected only a few times. This chain connects TRBV12-3 or TRBV12-4 to TRBJ2-7; TRBD1 might be the D (7 bases). Deletions cut 8 bases from V and 0 bases from J, with 17 bases between. The CDR3 length is 15 residues. CDR3 nucleotide sequence: TGTGCCAGCGGGGGGACCGGGACAGTCTCCTACGAGCAGTACTTC. It is translated as CASGGTGTVSYEQYF.

This chain joins TRBV29-1 and TRBJ1-1, with 9 bases that match TRBD1. Germline V gene lookup returns CDR1 SQVTM and CDR2 ANQGSEA. The trim removed 3 bases at V and 6 bases at J, leaving 8 bases unmatched. This CDR3 region has 14 residues. As DNA, the CDR3 is TGCAGCGTTGAGGAAACAGGGGGCTTTTCTGAAGCTTTCTTT. Its translation is CSVEETGGFSEAFF.

This sequence joins TRBV28 and TRBJ1-4; D gene unclear. The CDR3 totals 14 residues. With 8 bases removed from V and 4 bases from J, the gap between germline ends came to 14 bases. In germline, CDR1 is MDHEN, CDR2 SYDVKM. The CDR3 loop reads CASFGVGSNEKLFF. The CDR3 DNA sequence: TGTGCCAGCTTCGGGGTCGGGAGTAATGAAAAACTGTTTTTT.